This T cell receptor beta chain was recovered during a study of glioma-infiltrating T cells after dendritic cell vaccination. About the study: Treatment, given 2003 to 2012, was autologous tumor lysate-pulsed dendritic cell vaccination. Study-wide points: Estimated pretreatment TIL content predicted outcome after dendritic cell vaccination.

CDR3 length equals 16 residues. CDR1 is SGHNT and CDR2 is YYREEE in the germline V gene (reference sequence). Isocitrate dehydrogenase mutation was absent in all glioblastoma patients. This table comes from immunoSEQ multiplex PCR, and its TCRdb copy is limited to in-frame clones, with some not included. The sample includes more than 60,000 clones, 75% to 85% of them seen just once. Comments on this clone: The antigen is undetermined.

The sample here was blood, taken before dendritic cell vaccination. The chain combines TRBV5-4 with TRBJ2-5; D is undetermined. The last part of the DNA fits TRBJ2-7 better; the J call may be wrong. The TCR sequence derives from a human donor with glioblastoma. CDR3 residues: CASSLEPLNSYYEQYF. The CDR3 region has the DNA TGTGCCAGCAGCTTGGAGCCTCTCAACTCCTACTACGAGCAGTACTTC.